The next 10 T cell receptor beta chains were all read from a single sample in a study of T cell repertoires in cytomegalovirus infection. TCRdb called the reads again in MiXCR, with one record for every CDR3 protein. The table includes about 740,000 distinct CDR3 sequences, about a third detected once. Source material: PBMCs. These receptors were taken from a human donor in good health (CMV status not recorded). Some clones in this sample may be carry-over from other donors' samples.

The chain employs TRBV7-6 and TRBJ2-1; D not resolved. Germline loops: CDR1 SGHVS, CDR2 FNYEAQ. The CDR3 runs to 12 residues. Trimming left V 4 bases short and J 6 bases short, with 7 bases between. The CDR3 region is CASSSSFNEQFF. The DNA for the CDR3 is TGTGCCAGCAGCTCGAGCTTCAATGAGCAGTTCTTC.

V is TRBV20-1 and J is TRBJ2-7; D is possibly TRBD1 (6 bases). Trimming removed 2 bases from V and 3 bases from J, with 14 bases in between. This CDR3 is 14 amino acids long. Germline CDR1 is DFQATT and CDR2 is SNEGSKA (reference sequence). The CDR3 region has the DNA TGCAGTGCTAGACCCCTACAGGGTATCTACGAGCAGTACTTC. Translating it yields CSARPLQGIYEQYF.

This clonotype was observed a few times. This chain joins TRBV7-9 and TRBJ1-5; no clear D. Trimming pared 2 bases from V and 2 bases from J, leaving 4 bases between. The CDR3 loop spans 13 amino acids. The V gene's germline CDR1 is SEHNR and CDR2 FQNEAQ (reference sequence). The CDR3 DNA is TGTGCCAGCAGCTTACATGGCAATCAGCCCCAGCATTTT. Encoded protein: CASSLHGNQPQHF.

This chain joins TRBV5-1 and TRBJ1-6; 7 bases agree with TRBD1. The CDR3 has 14 amino acids. The germline gives CDR1 SGHRS, CDR2 YFSETQ. J lost 8 bases, V lost 4 bases, and 6 bases had no gene match. The DNA of the CDR3 is TGCGCCAGCAGCGGAGGGACAGCCCATTCACCCCTCCACTTT. Protein sequence: CASSGGTAHSPLHF.

On this clonotype: Possible read error: a much larger clone is one base away. Because the CDR3 is missing its conserved closing phenylalanine or tryptophan, this is likely a read error. The rearrangement links TRBV7-9 to TRBJ2-1, with TRBD2 as a possible D gene (5 bases). Germline V gives CDR1 SEHNR, CDR2 FQNEAQ (reference sequence). The CDR3 is 16 residues long. Trimming pared 4 bases from V and 2 bases from J, leaving 15 bases between. This chain's CDR3 is CASSSLGELPYNEQFL. Here the CDR3 DNA reads TGTGCCAGCAGCTCCCTCGGGGAGCTCCCCTACAATGAGCAGTTCTTA.

Only a few counts were recorded for this clonotype. This chain connects TRBV28 to TRBJ2-2; D unresolved. Trimming pared 3 bases from V and 4 bases from J, leaving 9 bases between. Germline lookup yields CDR1 MDHEN and CDR2 SYDVKM. The CDR3 totals 14 residues. CDR3 nucleotides: TGTGCCAGCAGTTTTAGTACCAGCACCGGGGAGCTGTTTTTT. It specifies CASSFSTSTGELFF.

This clonotype was counted a few times. The J gene is TRBJ2-7, the V gene TRBV19, with a possible D match to TRBD2 (6 bases). Germline CDR1 LNHDA, CDR2 SQIVND (reference sequence). This CDR3 has 14 residues. V was cut by 2 bases and J by 4 bases, with 12 bases left in between. CDR3 in DNA: TGTGCCAGTAGTATATACCCGGGAGCGTACGAGCAGTACTTC. Translating it yields CASSIYPGAYEQYF.

The rearrangement joins TRBV28 to TRBJ1-2; D call uncertain. Per germline, CDR1 MDHEN and CDR2 SYDVKM. Trimming shortened V by 2 bases and J by 2 bases, and 15 bases separated the two germline ends. This CDR3 comprises 16 residues. DNA for the CDR3: TGTGCCAGCAGTTTACACACCCCCGGTCGGAACTATGGCTACACCTTC. Its translation: CASSLHTPGRNYGYTF.

This clonotype was seen ten or more times. This chain joins TRBV7-9 and TRBJ1-6; the D gene is possibly TRBD1 (5 bases). Trimming stripped 5 bases from V and 0 bases from J, with 14 bases between. Germline V CDR1 and CDR2: SEHNR, FQNEAQ (reference sequence). The CDR3 totals 17 residues. The CDR3 region has the DNA TGTGCCAGCAGCGGCCGGGACCGGAGCTCCTATAATTCACCCCTCCACTTT. Its protein is CASSGRDRSSYNSPLHF.

Concerning this clonotype: A much larger clonotype is one base distant, so this may be a read error. V usage is TRBV7-8 and J usage is TRBJ1-1; D not resolved. The CDR3 is 11 residues long. In germline, CDR1 is SGHVS, CDR2 FQNEAQ. The CDR3 DNA sequence: TGTACCAGCAGCTTATTAGACAAAGCTTTCTTT. Encoded protein: CTSSLLDKAFF.